Given below is one T cell receptor beta chain in context. Antigen: not known. These data come from a study of T cell responses to AZD1222 COVID-19 vaccine. Trimming cost V 0 bases and J 8 bases, with 11 bases left between them. CDR3 length: 14 amino acids. Germline V CDR1 and CDR2: LGHDT, YNNKEL (reference sequence). The study's findings and limits: The peak T cell response came first, and repertoires were sampled only after it. With dominance at 160-218 and 743-854, vaccine-associated CD4 TCRs spanned spike. Nearly half of spike-specific TCRs reportedly target unmutated variant regions. It should be noted that donors were predominantly white British and more often female, and clonal diversity was possibly underestimated.

Method: immunoSEQ multiplex PCR; TCRdb's copy keeps in-frame clones and lacks some. The repertoire holds 150,000 or so clones, with over 90% as singletons. This chain links TRBV3-1 (or the pseudogene TRBV3-2) with TRBJ2-1; a weak D match, TRBD2 (5 bases). The sequence was collected from an adult who received the AZD1222 COVID-19 vaccine. Source: peripheral blood, taken 28 days after the second AZD1222 dose. The DNA of the CDR3 is TGTGCCAGCAGCCAAGACCCTAGTAGCGATGAGCAGTTCTTC. As protein: CASSQDPSSDEQFF.